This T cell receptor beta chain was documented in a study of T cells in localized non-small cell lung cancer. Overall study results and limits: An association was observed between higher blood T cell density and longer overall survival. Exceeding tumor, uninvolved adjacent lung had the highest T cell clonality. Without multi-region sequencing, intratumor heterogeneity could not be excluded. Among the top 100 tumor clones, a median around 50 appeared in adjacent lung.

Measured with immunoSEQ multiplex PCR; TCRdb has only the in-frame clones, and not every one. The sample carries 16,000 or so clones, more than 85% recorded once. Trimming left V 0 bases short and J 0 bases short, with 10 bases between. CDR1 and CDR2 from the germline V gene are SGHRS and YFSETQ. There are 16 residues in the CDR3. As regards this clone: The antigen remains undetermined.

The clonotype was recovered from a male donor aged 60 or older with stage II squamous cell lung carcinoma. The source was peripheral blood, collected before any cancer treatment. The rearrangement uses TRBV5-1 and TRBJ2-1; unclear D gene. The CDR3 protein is CASSLDLVNSYNEQFF. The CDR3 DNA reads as TGCGCCAGCAGCTTGGATCTAGTCAACTCCTACAATGAGCAGTTCTTC.